The 19 T cell receptor beta chains below all came from one sample that was sequenced in a study of T cells in Graves' hyperthyroidism and ophthalmopathy (dated by TCRdb to about 2019). The protocol used for the library was multiplex PCR. The instrument was an Illumina HiSeq 2000. TCR beta CDR3 regions were amplified from RNA transcripts. The first round of RT-PCR for the TCR CDR3 was performed with the HTBI primer set and the Qiagen OneStep RT-PCR kit. In TCRdb, the public reads were trimmed at Q25 with fastp and aligned with MiXCR, with productive beta chains retained. Rows merge per CDR3 protein into single entries with the most common DNA and genes. Present in this sample are roughly 840,000 distinct CDR3 sequences, roughly 37% of which were seen just once. The ten largest clones capture around 10% of the sample. Specimen: blood. All receptors come from a man aged 18 to 29 with Graves' hyperthyroidism.

The J gene is TRBJ1-5, the V gene TRBV20-1; possible D gene TRBD1, 6 bases. This CDR3 has 14 amino acids. V dropped 4 bases and J dropped 5 bases, with 15 bases sitting between them. Germline CDR1 is DFQATT and CDR2 is SNEGSKA (reference sequence). CDR3 sequence reads: CSAKGGQGHQPQHF. In DNA, the CDR3 is TGCAGTGCTAAGGGGGGGCAGGGGCATCAGCCCCAGCATTTT.

This clonotype has a count of ten or more. The chain combines TRBV12-3 or TRBV12-4 with TRBJ1-5; TRBD1 might be the D (6 bases). The V end lost 5 bases, the J end lost 3 bases, and 14 bases lay between the germline ends. This CDR3 contains 15 residues. The chain's CDR3 is CASSGGQGTNQPQHF. CDR3 in DNA: TGTGCCAGCAGTGGGGGGCAGGGGACCAATCAGCCCCAGCATTTT.

This clonotype was detected only a few times. The chain couples TRBV20-1 to TRBJ2-5; 12 bases are a match to TRBD2. This CDR3 region has 14 residues. Germline CDR1 is DFQATT and CDR2 is SNEGSKA (reference sequence). With V trimmed by 3 bases and J by 7 bases, 6 bases remained unmatched. The CDR3 nucleotides are TGCAGTGCTAGCCGGTCTAGCGGGGGGGGGACCCAGTACTTC. As protein: CSASRSSGGGTQYF.

This clonotype was found many times. The rearrangement joins TRBV7-3 to TRBJ1-6, with TRBD1 as a possible D gene (5 bases). In germline, CDR1 is SGHTA, CDR2 FQGTGA. The CDR3 loop spans 15 amino acids. V lost 0 bases to trimming and J lost 3 bases, with 6 bases between them. The CDR3 coding sequence is TGTGCCAGCAGCTTAACAGGGGACTATAATTCACCCCTCCACTTT. Its translation: CASSLTGDYNSPLHF. The full variable domain, rest sourced from reference TRBV7-3 and TRBJ1-6, is GAGVSQTPSNKVTEKGKYVELRCDPISGHTALYWYRQSLGQGPEFLIYFQGTGAADDSGLPNDRFFAVRPEGSVSTLKIQRTERGDSAVYLCASSLTGDYNSPLHFGNGTRLTVT.

About this clonotype itself: The CDR3 does not close with the conserved phenylalanine or tryptophan, likely indicating a read error. V is TRBV19 and J is TRBJ1-1; D is perhaps TRBD1 (5 bases). The length of the CDR3 is 13 residues. Germline V gene sequence: CDR1 LNHDA, CDR2 SQIVND (reference sequence). V was pared by 5 bases and J by 4 bases, with 11 bases between. The CDR3 spells CASSLAGGTEAFL. In DNA form, the CDR3 reads TGTGCCAGTAGTCTCGCCGGGGGCACTGAAGCTTTCCTT.

The chain has TRBV12-3 or TRBV12-4 and TRBJ2-5, with D maybe TRBD2 (6 bases). Trimming pared 3 bases from V and 5 bases from J, leaving 16 bases between. The CDR3 is made up of 15 amino acids. Here the CDR3 DNA reads TGTGCCAGCAGTTTGGGGCTTGGGGGGTTCGAGACCCAGTACTTC. As protein: CASSLGLGGFETQYF.

This clonotype was seen repeatedly, ten times or more. J is TRBJ2-7 and V is TRBV29-1, with D possibly matching TRBD1 (6 bases). The CDR3 sequence is 11 residues long. V gave up 7 bases and J gave up 3 bases, with 10 bases separating them. Germline values: CDR1 SQVTM, CDR2 ANQGSEA. The CDR3: CSAQGIYEQYF. CDR3 nucleotides: TGCAGCGCCCAGGGGATCTACGAGCAGTACTTC.

Points on this clonotype: The junction differs from germline at one of its ends, possibly a read error. This chain connects TRBV2 to TRBJ2-7, with TRBD1 as a possible D gene (6 bases). The CDR3 runs to 14 residues. Looked up from germline, CDR1 is SNHLY and CDR2 is FYNNEI. The CDR3 nucleotides are TGTGCCAGCAGTTTAGGGGCCCGGGACACCCTAAAACGGTTC. Protein sequence: CASSLGARDTLKRF.

In the case of this clonotype: A much larger clonotype is one base distant, so this may be a read error. This chain joins TRBV9 and TRBJ1-6; TRBD1 is a possible D gene (6 bases). Germline CDR1 SGDLS, CDR2 YYNGEE. The CDR3 sequence is 14 residues long. With 7 bases removed from V and 4 bases from J, the gap between germline ends came to 12 bases. The CDR3 loop reads CASGQGQYNSPLHF. CDR3 nucleotides: TGTGCCAGCGGCCAAGGACAGTATAATTCACCCCTCCACTTT.

This clonotype was detected ten times or more. The V and J genes are TRBV7-3 and TRBJ2-2, with no clear D. Germline CDR1 is SGHTA and CDR2 is FQGTGA. The CDR3 consists of 13 residues. Trimming stripped 5 bases from V and 3 bases from J, with 7 bases between. The CDR3 sequence is CASSPLYTGELFF. CDR3 in DNA: TGTGCCAGCAGCCCTCTCTACACCGGGGAGCTGTTTTTT.

This chain connects TRBV7-2 to TRBJ2-5, with 12 nucleotides matching TRBD2. Germline CDR1 SGHTA, CDR2 FQGNSA. CDR3 length: 15 amino acids. CDR3 sequence reads: CARTASGGDQETQYF. CDR3 DNA: TGTGCTAGGACAGCTAGCGGGGGGGATCAAGAGACCCAGTACTTC.

This clonotype was found a few times. The rearrangement links TRBV29-1 to TRBJ1-2; possibly TRBD1 for D (5 bases). V lost 8 bases and J 0 bases, leaving 16 bases between the germline ends. Germline CDR1 reads SQVTM; CDR2 reads ANQGSEA. The CDR3 is 14 residues long. CDR3 in DNA: TGCAGCTTGGTACAGGCAAGCCCTAACTATGGCTACACCTTC. Protein product: CSLVQASPNYGYTF.

V usage is TRBV10-3 and J usage is TRBJ2-7; 12 positions match TRBD1. The CDR3 is 14 residues long. V dropped 10 bases and J dropped 6; count of bases not matched to a gene: 10. Germline V lookup: CDR1 ENHRY, CDR2 SYGVKD. This CDR3 is CATTTWDRGPEQYF. In nucleotides, the CDR3 is TGTGCCACGACTACCTGGGACAGGGGGCCCGAGCAGTACTTC.

This chain connects TRBV24-1 to TRBJ2-5; maybe TRBD1 (5 bases). CDR3 length: 11 residues. CDR1 KGHDR and CDR2 SFDVKD come from the germline V gene. V was clipped by 6 bases and J by 7 bases, with 8 bases between them. The CDR3 loop reads CATSTGGTQYF. The CDR3 region has the DNA TGTGCCACCAGTACAGGTGGGACCCAGTACTTC.

The chain links TRBV7-9 to TRBJ2-7, with a weak D call TRBD1 (6 bases). The CDR3 extends over 11 amino acids. Trimming stripped 11 bases from V and 5 bases from J, with 13 bases between. Per germline, CDR1 SEHNR and CDR2 FQNEAQ (reference sequence). CDR3 nucleotides: TGTGCCGGTTCCAGGGGCGACGAGCAGTACTTC. It translates to CAGSRGDEQYF.

This clonotype has ten or more counts. The chain has TRBV7-8 and TRBJ2-5; 9 nucleotides align to TRBD2. Germline-derived CDR1 and CDR2 are SGHVS and FQNEAQ. V shed 6 bases and J 1 base; nucleotides not matched to a gene: 12. CDR3 length: 17 amino acids. As DNA, the CDR3 is TGTGCCAGCAGAATTAGACAGGGCGGGAGGGTCCAAGAGACCCAGTACTTC. It yields the protein CASRIRQGGRVQETQYF.

This clonotype came up many times. The junction departs from the called germline gene at one end, perhaps through a read error. In DNA form, the CDR3 reads TGCGCCAGCAGTGAGGCAGGGGGCCAAGAGACCCAGTACTTC. Amino acid sequence: CASSEAGGQETQYF. V usage is TRBV2 and J usage is TRBJ2-5, with 7 positions matching TRBD1. The CDR3 has 14 amino acids. CDR1 is SNHLY and CDR2 is FYNNEI in the germline V gene.

This clonotype was seen many times. CDR3 sequence: CASGVSLNTEAFF. CDR3 nucleotides: TGTGCCAGCGGCGTCAGCTTGAACACTGAAGCTTTCTTT. This rearrangement joins TRBV7-6 to TRBJ1-1; the D is unclear. Trimming cost V 8 bases and J 0 bases, with 10 bases left between them. Looked up from germline, CDR1 is SGHVS and CDR2 is FNYEAQ. This CDR3 spans 13 amino acids. Based on the CDR3 plus reference TRBV7-6 and TRBJ1-1, the full variable domain is GAGVSQSPRYKVTKRGQDVALRCDPISGHVSLYWYRQALGQGPEFLTYFNYEAQQDKSGLPNDRFSAERPEGSISTLTIQRTEQRDSAMYRCASGVSLNTEAFFGQGTRLTVV.

The chain recombines TRBV7-2 with TRBJ1-3; no firm D call. This CDR3 region has 14 residues. V was trimmed by 2 bases and J by 4 bases, leaving 9 bases between them. Germline V gene sequence: CDR1 SGHTA, CDR2 FQGNSA. DNA for the CDR3: TGTGCCAGCAGCTTAAACAGCGGAGGAAACACCATATATTTT. It codes for CASSLNSGGNTIYF.